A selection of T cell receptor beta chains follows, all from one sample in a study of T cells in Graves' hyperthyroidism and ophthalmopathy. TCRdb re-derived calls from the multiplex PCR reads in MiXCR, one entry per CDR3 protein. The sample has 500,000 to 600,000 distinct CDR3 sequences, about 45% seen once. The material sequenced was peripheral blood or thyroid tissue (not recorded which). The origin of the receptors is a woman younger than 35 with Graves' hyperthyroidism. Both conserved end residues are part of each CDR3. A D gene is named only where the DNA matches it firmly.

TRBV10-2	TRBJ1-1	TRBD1	CASSESTWGGGAWDTEAFF
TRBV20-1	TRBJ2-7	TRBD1	CSASLGQTYEQYF
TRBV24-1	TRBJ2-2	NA	CATAGSSPNTGELFF
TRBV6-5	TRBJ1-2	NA	CASSAGLAGVF
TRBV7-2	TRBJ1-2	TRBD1	CASSSATGDGYTF
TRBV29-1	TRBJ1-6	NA	CSHQGNNYNSPLHF
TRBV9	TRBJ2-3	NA	CASSVGQTDTQYF
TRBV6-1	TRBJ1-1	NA	CASSEWLGVPNTEAFF
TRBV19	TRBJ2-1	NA	CASSNRAGASNEQFF
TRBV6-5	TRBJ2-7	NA	CASSDSWGGIPSYEQYF
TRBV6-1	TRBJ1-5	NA	CASGGGRENQPQHF
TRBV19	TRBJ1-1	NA	CASSFLGTSAEAFF
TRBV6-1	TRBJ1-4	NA	CASSSQVNEKLFF
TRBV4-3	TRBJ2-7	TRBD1	CASSQEETGGAYEQYF
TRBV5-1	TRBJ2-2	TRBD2	CASSGGLAPRELFF
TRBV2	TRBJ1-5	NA	CASSEVWGAGQPQHF
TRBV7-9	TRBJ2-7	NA	CASSSSFVGSSYNEQYF
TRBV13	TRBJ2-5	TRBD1	CASSPGTGSKKETQYF
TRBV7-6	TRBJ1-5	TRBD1	CASSSGQGQPQHF
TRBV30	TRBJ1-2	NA	CAWSRTQINYGYTF
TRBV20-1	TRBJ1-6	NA	CSAKGFGGAKLDSPLHF
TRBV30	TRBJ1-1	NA	CAWNKGVLGPNTEAFF
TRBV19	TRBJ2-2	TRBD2	CASSLRTSSAGELFF
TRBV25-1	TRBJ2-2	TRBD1	CASTLTGGAYTGELFF
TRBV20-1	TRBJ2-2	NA	CSASTLGTDGGELFF
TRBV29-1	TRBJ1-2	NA	CREVGAGYTF
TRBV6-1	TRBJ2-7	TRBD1	CASSGTGANEQYF
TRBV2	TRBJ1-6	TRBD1	CASSPGGTEFTPLHF
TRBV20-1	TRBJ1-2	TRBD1	CSARDRAYGYTF
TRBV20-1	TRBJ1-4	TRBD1	CSARIGTGSEKLFF
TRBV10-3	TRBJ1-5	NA	CAISESKGGQYSNQPQHF
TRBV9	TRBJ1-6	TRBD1	CASSAQGQGRSPLHF
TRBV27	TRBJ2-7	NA	CASRSGGFEQYF
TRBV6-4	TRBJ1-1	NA	CANSVDGDENTDAFF
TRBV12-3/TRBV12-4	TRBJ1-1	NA	CASRKTEAFF
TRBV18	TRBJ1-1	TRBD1	CASSGRTGVTEAFF
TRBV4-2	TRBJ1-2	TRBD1	CASSAGGYGYTF
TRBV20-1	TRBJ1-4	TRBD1	CSAWTGPNEKLFF
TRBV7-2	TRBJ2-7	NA	CASSGQDYGYTYEQYF
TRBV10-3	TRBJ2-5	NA	CAISSDSRGVETQYF
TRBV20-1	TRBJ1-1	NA	CSASGTLNTEAFF
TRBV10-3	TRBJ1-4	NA	CAISDSGRDSDEKLFF